These 32 T cell receptor beta chains came from one sample sequenced in a study of cytomegalovirus exposure and HLA in healthy donors. The PCR had 60 Vbeta and 13 Jbeta primers. The assay was immunoSEQ multiplex PCR, and TCRdb's table has in-frame clones only and misses some. The sample consists of 65,000 or so clones, about 72% of them appearing once. Specimen: PBMCs. The receptors were sampled from a girl aged 10 to 17 in good health and CMV-seropositive.

The chain joins TRBV7-2 to TRBJ2-1; D is perhaps TRBD2 (5 bases). V was trimmed by 0 bases and J by 2 bases, leaving 11 bases between them. The germline CDR1 and CDR2 sequences are SGHTA and FQGNSA. CDR3 size: 16 residues. The CDR3 coding sequence is TGTGCCAGCAGCTTAGCACGGGGTCCGGCCTACAATGAGCAGTTCTTC. It specifies CASSLARGPAYNEQFF.

The CDR3 bases are TGTGCCAGCAGCTTAATGAGCTACGAGCAGTACTTC. Encoded protein: CASSLMSYEQYF. V and J are TRBV7-2 and TRBJ2-7, with unresolved D. The CDR3 runs 12 residues. V was shortened by 2 bases and J by 3 bases, with 5 bases between the two germline ends. Germline CDR1 and CDR2: SGHTA and FQGNSA.

This rearrangement joins TRBV6-5 to TRBJ1-2; TRBD1 is a possible D gene (6 bases). This CDR3 region has 14 residues. Trimming shortened V by 6 bases and J by 0 bases, and 11 bases separated the two germline ends. Germline V gene data show CDR1 as MNHEY and CDR2 as SVGAGI. The DNA of the CDR3 is TGTGCCAGCAGCCTCGACAGGACTAACTATGGCTACACCTTC. This encodes CASSLDRTNYGYTF.

This chain links TRBV30 with TRBJ2-5, with 10 bases aligning to TRBD2. Germline lookup yields CDR1 GTSNPN and CDR2 SVGIG (reference sequence). The CDR3 totals 14 residues. The junction had 5 bases not matched to a gene; V was cut back by 2 bases and J by 5 bases. The DNA for the CDR3 is TGTGCCTGGAGTAGCGGGGGGGCCCGGGAGACCCAGTACTTC. This encodes CAWSSGGARETQYF.

V usage is TRBV7-2 and J usage is TRBJ2-6, with 8 bases aligning to TRBD2. The germline gives CDR1 SGHTA, CDR2 FQGNSA. This CDR3 spans 19 amino acids. With 6 bases clipped from V and 0 bases from J, the junction kept 13 bases outside the gene matches. The CDR3 loop is CASRSGGWGRSSGANVLTF. As DNA, the CDR3 is TGTGCCAGCAGATCGGGGGGGTGGGGGCGAAGCTCTGGGGCCAACGTCCTGACTTTC.

The J gene is TRBJ2-3, the V gene TRBV6-1; D may be TRBD2 (6 bases). The CDR3 is 15 residues long. In germline, CDR1 is MNHNS, CDR2 SASEGT. Trimming removed 6 bases at V and 2 bases at J, with 15 bases between. CDR3 residues: CASREDYLPTDTQYF. The CDR3 region has the DNA TGTGCCAGCAGAGAGGACTACCTCCCCACAGATACGCAGTATTTT.

This clone was seen once. J is TRBJ2-5 and V is TRBV4-2; D remains ambiguous. Germline V lookup: CDR1 LGHNA, CDR2 YNFKEQ. V lost 0 bases, J lost 5 bases, and 7 bases lay in between. This CDR3 is 13 amino acids long. CDR3 region: CASSQDFSETQYF. The CDR3 DNA reads TGTGCCAGCAGCCAAGATTTCTCGGAGACCCAGTACTTC.

This clone was picked up one time. The V call is TRBV27, the J call TRBJ2-7; possibly TRBD2 for D (6 bases). The germline CDR1 and CDR2 sequences are MNHEY and SMNVEV (reference sequence). There are 14 residues in the CDR3. Between the trimmed V and J ends, which lost 5 bases and 2 bases, there was a span of 13 bases. The CDR3 nucleotides are TGTGCCAGCAGTGACTACACGGGGGCCTACGAGCAGTACTTC. Protein sequence: CASSDYTGAYEQYF.

The rearrangement links TRBV18 to TRBJ2-5, with 14 positions matching TRBD2. The CDR3 runs to 15 residues. Germline CDR1 reads KGHSH; CDR2 reads LQKENI. The ends lost 3 bases at V and 4 bases at J; junction bases unmatched: 1. The CDR3 is CASSPTSGRGETQYF. The CDR3 coding sequence is TGTGCCAGCTCACCGACTAGCGGGAGGGGAGAGACCCAGTACTTC.

This clone was seen a single time. J is TRBJ2-7 and V is TRBV7-2, with a possible D match to TRBD1 (6 bases). CDR1 is SGHTA and CDR2 is FQGNSA in the germline V gene. The CDR3 covers 14 residues. Trimming stripped 1 base from V and 2 bases from J, with 9 bases between. CDR3: CASSLVTGPYEQYF. The DNA for the CDR3 is TGTGCCAGCAGCTTAGTTACAGGGCCCTACGAGCAGTACTTC. The complete variable domain, with remaining parts taken from reference TRBV7-2 and TRBJ2-7, reads GAGVSQSPSNKVTEKGKDVELRCDPISGHTALYWYRQSLGQGLEFLIYFQGNSAPDKSGLPSDRFSAERTGGSVSTLTIQRTQQEDSAVYLCASSLVTGPYEQYFGPGTRLTVT.

Only one count was recorded for this clone. Additional DNA sequences in this sample encode the identical CDR3. The chain carries TRBV6-4 and TRBJ2-1, with 8 bases matching TRBD2. The CDR3 consists of 16 residues. Germline V lookup: CDR1 MRHNA, CDR2 SNTAGT. V shed 2 bases and J 2 bases; nucleotides not matched to a gene: 5. The CDR3: CASSDPSGGPYNEQFF. CDR3 sequence (DNA): TGTGCCAGCAGTGACCCTTCGGGGGGGCCCTACAATGAGCAGTTCTTC.

This chain joins TRBV6-1 and TRBJ1-5; D is uncertain. Germline V lookup: CDR1 MNHNS, CDR2 SASEGT. V was shortened by 4 bases and J by 1 base, with 11 bases between the two germline ends. This CDR3 contains 15 residues. In nucleotides, the CDR3 is TGTGCCAGCAGTGGACTGCGAAGAAGCAATCAGCCCCAGCATTTT. It is translated as CASSGLRRSNQPQHF.

The V and J genes are TRBV4-1 and TRBJ2-7; 9 nucleotides align to TRBD2. Germline lookup yields CDR1 MGHRA and CDR2 YSYEKL. The CDR3 has 16 amino acids. The V segment lost 0 bases and the J segment 7 bases; nucleotides outside the gene matches: 10. The CDR3 DNA reads TGCGCCAGCAGCCAAGATATTGGCGGGGGGGCCGAAGAGCAGTACTTC. Translating gives CASSQDIGGGAEEQYF.

The genes are TRBV6-5 and TRBJ1-5; 8 bases fit TRBD1. Germline CDR1 reads MNHEY; CDR2 reads SVGAGI. The J segment lost 5 bases and the V segment lost 6 bases, leaving 3 bases of the junction unmatched. This CDR3 is built from 13 residues. As DNA, the CDR3 is TGTGCCAGCAGCCAGGACAGGGATCAGCCCCAGCATTTT. This translates into CASSQDRDQPQHF.

The rearrangement uses TRBV9 and TRBJ1-5, with D perhaps TRBD1 (5 bases). The CDR3 consists of 10 residues. Germline CDR1 is SGDLS and CDR2 is YYNGEE. CDR3 in amino acids: CAGLRQPQHF. CDR3 DNA: TGTGCGGGGCTGAGGCAGCCCCAGCATTTT.

The chain is built from TRBV27 and TRBJ2-4; possible D gene TRBD2, 5 bases. Germline loops: CDR1 MNHEY, CDR2 SMNVEV (reference sequence). Trimming shortened V by 5 bases and J by 6 bases, and 11 bases separated the two germline ends. The CDR3 has 13 amino acids. The CDR3 loop is CASSLAGRNIQYF. The CDR3 coding sequence is TGTGCCAGCAGTCTAGCCGGGCGAAACATTCAGTACTTC.

V gene TRBV30 combines with J gene TRBJ1-3; a possible D gene is TRBD1 (6 bases). The V gene's germline CDR1 is GTSNPN and CDR2 SVGIG (reference sequence). The CDR3 extends over 13 amino acids. V was shortened by 3 bases and J by 7 bases, with 13 bases between the two germline ends. The DNA for the CDR3 is TGTGCCTGGAGGCCGACAGGTGGGAACACCATATATTTT. As protein: CAWRPTGGNTIYF.

The chain joins TRBV6-1 to TRBJ1-5; 9 nucleotides align to TRBD1. This CDR3 is built from 15 residues. With V trimmed by 2 bases and J by 5 bases, 4 bases remained unmatched. Germline V gives CDR1 MNHNS, CDR2 SASEGT. DNA of the CDR3: TGTGCCAGCAGTGAACAGGGACAGGGACATCAGCCCCAGCATTTT. Translated: CASSEQGQGHQPQHF.

The CDR3 DNA sequence: TGCGCCAGCAGCCCCTCCCCCACAGGGAGAAGGGGGCAAGAGACCCAGTACTTC. The encoded protein is CASSPSPTGRRGQETQYF. The genes are TRBV5-1 and TRBJ2-5, with D maybe TRBD1 (6 bases). The CDR3 runs 18 residues. The germline V and J ends were trimmed by 4 bases and 2 bases, with 24 bases remaining between them. Germline-derived CDR1 and CDR2 are SGHRS and YFSETQ.

The chain joins TRBV6-5 to TRBJ1-1; TRBD1 aligns across 8 bases. Germline V CDR1 and CDR2: MNHEY, SVGAGI. The CDR3 covers 13 residues. Germline trimming cut 6 bases from V and 8 bases from J; bases unmatched to any gene: 8. CDR3 DNA sequence: TGTGCCAGCAGATCTGGGACAGGCGGGGAAGCTTTCTTT. Amino acid sequence: CASRSGTGGEAFF.

The chain is built from TRBV4-1 and TRBJ2-7, with D maybe TRBD2 (6 bases). V shed 1 base and J shed 7 bases, with 17 bases lying between them. Germline values: CDR1 MGHRA, CDR2 YSYEKL. CDR3 length: 15 residues. The CDR3 nucleotides are TGCGCCAGCAGCCAAGGTTGGGGGGTCTTGGAAGAGCAGTACTTC. This translates into CASSQGWGVLEEQYF.

This sequence joins TRBV7-2 and TRBJ2-7, with D possibly matching TRBD2 (5 bases). The germline V gene encodes CDR1 SGHTA and CDR2 FQGNSA. CDR3 length: 17 residues. Trimming removed 0 bases from V and 6 bases from J, with 21 bases in between. The CDR3 bases are TGTGCCAGCAGCTTAGCTGGTCCGGACTTCTCTTTGGGCGAGCAGTACTTC. Translation gives CASSLAGPDFSLGEQYF.

The chain links TRBV4-3 to TRBJ1-1, with TRBD1 as a possible D gene (6 bases). The V gene lost 4 bases and the J gene lost 6 bases, with 12 bases spanning the gap. This CDR3 has 13 residues. The germline CDR1 and CDR2 sequences are LGHNA and YSLEER. The CDR3 DNA reads TGCGCCAGCAGCCGGAGGGGGGGCTCTGAAGCTTTCTTT. Residues: CASSRRGGSEAFF.

This sequence joins TRBV28 and TRBJ1-6; unclear D gene. Trimming removed 5 bases at V and 8 bases at J, with 19 bases between. The CDR3 has 16 amino acids. The germline V gene encodes CDR1 MDHEN and CDR2 SYDVKM. CDR3 protein: CASSPPSLATDSPLHF. In DNA, the CDR3 is TGTGCCAGCAGTCCGCCGAGCCTTGCTACAGATTCACCCCTCCACTTT.

The chain links TRBV2 to TRBJ2-3; TRBD2 aligns across 8 bases. The CDR3 totals 15 residues. V lost 8 bases, J lost 3 bases, and 10 bases stayed unmatched. Germline CDR1 is SNHLY and CDR2 is FYNNEI. CDR3 nucleotides: TGTGCCAGCGGACGTATAGCGGGACGTACAGATACGCAGTATTTT. Its translation: CASGRIAGRTDTQYF.

J is TRBJ1-4 and V is TRBV28, with 8 bases that match TRBD1. With 5 bases clipped from V and 8 bases from J, the junction kept 16 bases outside the gene matches. The CDR3 spans 17 residues. Per germline, CDR1 MDHEN and CDR2 SYDVKM. CDR3 sequence: CASSPGQGWGIGEKLFF. The CDR3 DNA follows: TGTGCCAGCAGTCCCGGACAGGGATGGGGTATTGGGGAAAAACTGTTTTTT. Full variable domain (missing parts from reference TRBV28 and TRBJ1-4): DVKVTQSSRYLVKRTGEKVFLECVQDMDHENMFWYRQDPGLGLRLIYFSYDVKMKEKGDIPEGYSVSREKKERFSLILESASTNQTSMYLCASSPGQGWGIGEKLFFGSGTQLSVL.

This clone was detected only a few times. CDR3 nucleotides: TGTGCCAGCAGTTACTCGAGGGCAGGAAACACCATATATTTT. The encoded protein is CASSYSRAGNTIYF. The chain couples TRBV6-5 to TRBJ1-3; D ambiguous. Germline loops: CDR1 MNHEY, CDR2 SVGAGI. This CDR3 is 14 amino acids long. V was trimmed by 0 bases and J by 4 bases, leaving 7 bases between them.

V is TRBV28 and J is TRBJ1-2; TRBD1 aligns across 12 bases. CDR1 is MDHEN and CDR2 is SYDVKM in the germline V gene. There are 17 residues in the CDR3. V gave up 4 bases and J gave up 5 bases; unmatched junction bases: 11. CDR3 sequence reads: CASSSIGTGGAGYGYTF. The CDR3 DNA sequence: TGTGCCAGCAGTTCCATCGGGACAGGGGGCGCTGGGTATGGCTACACCTTC.

This clone has just one count. The CDR3, as DNA: TGTGCCAGCAGTAGCGGACAGGGCAGCTATGGCTACACCTTC. It specifies CASSSGQGSYGYTF. This rearrangement joins TRBV2 to TRBJ1-2; 8 nucleotides match TRBD1. V dropped 5 bases and J dropped 4; count of bases not matched to a gene: 6. CDR3 length: 14 residues. Per germline, CDR1 SNHLY and CDR2 FYNNEI.

In this sample, this clone turned up a few times. The chain couples TRBV4-1 to TRBJ1-3, with a weak D call TRBD1 (5 bases). Germline-derived CDR1 and CDR2 are MGHRA and YSYEKL. The CDR3 contains 15 residues. The V end lost 1 base, the J end lost 0 bases, and 7 bases lay between the germline ends. The CDR3 DNA sequence: TGCGCCAGCAGCCAAGTAGGGGCCTCTGGAAACACCATATATTTT. This gives the protein CASSQVGASGNTIYF.

CDR3 nucleotide sequence: TGTGCCAGCAGCACAGGGCGGTTGGAGACCCAGTACTTC. This gives the protein CASSTGRLETQYF. The rearrangement joins TRBV28 to TRBJ2-5, with D perhaps matching TRBD1 (6 bases). Trimming removed 6 bases at V and 5 bases at J, with 13 bases between. The CDR3 length is 13 residues. CDR1 is MDHEN, CDR2 SYDVKM, per germline.

The rearrangement joins TRBV4-1 to TRBJ1-1; perhaps TRBD1 as D (6 bases). With 0 bases removed from V and 4 bases from J, the gap between germline ends came to 9 bases. This CDR3 has 14 amino acids. The germline V gene encodes CDR1 MGHRA and CDR2 YSYEKL. Written as DNA, the CDR3 is TGCGCCAGCAGCCAAGACCACAGGGTCACTGAAGCTTTCTTT. Its translation: CASSQDHRVTEAFF.